This T cell receptor beta chain comes out of a study of cytomegalovirus exposure and HLA in healthy donors. General study points: Confirmation in vitro established that a few CMV-associated chains were specific for CMV antigens. Analysis was carried out at a later point, and it linked a missense DCLRE1C variant to TCR beta V- and J-gene trimming.

In the case of this clone: Its antigen is as yet unknown.

Amplification used 60 Vbeta primers and 13 Jbeta primers. Clones were sequenced by immunoSEQ multiplex PCR, and TCRdb holds only the in-frame ones, with some missing. The profile shows approximately 210,000 clones, about 76% of them singletons. This CDR3 has 14 residues. Per germline, CDR1 KGHSH and CDR2 LQKENI. Trimming removed 3 bases from V and 6 bases from J; junction bases left unmatched: 5. Sequencing input: PBMCs. The TCR originated in a woman in her forties or fifties in good health and CMV-seronegative. The J gene is TRBJ1-2, the V gene TRBV18, with TRBD1 identical over 9 bases. Here the CDR3 DNA reads TGTGCCAGCTCACCTCCAGGGACAGGGCATGGCTACACCTTC. This translates into CASSPPGTGHGYTF.